Described below is a single T cell receptor beta chain sequence and its context. This record comes from a study of CD8+CD57+ T cells in acquired aplastic anemia. Whoever was chosen for sequencing had shown CD8+CD57+ cell expansion by flow cytometry. CDR3 and TCR beta VDJ profiling relied on a genomic DNA template. MiXCR, applied by TCRdb to the reads, yields one record per CDR3 protein. The table shows about half a million distinct CDR3 sequences, with about a third occurring only once. V was trimmed by 5 bases and J by 6 bases, leaving 11 bases between them. The CDR3 length is 13 residues. Germline assignment: CDR1 MNHEY and CDR2 SVGEGT.

This chain connects TRBV6-2 or TRBV6-3 to TRBJ1-5, with TRBD1 as a possible D gene (5 bases). The sequencing sample was made of sorted CD4+, CD8+, or CD8+CD57+ T cells (not recorded which) from PBMCs. The sequence was obtained from a human donor with aplastic anemia. The CDR3 DNA reads TGTGCCAGCAGTCCGGGACTTCCTCAGCCCCAGCATTTT. Protein sequence: CASSPGLPQPQHF.